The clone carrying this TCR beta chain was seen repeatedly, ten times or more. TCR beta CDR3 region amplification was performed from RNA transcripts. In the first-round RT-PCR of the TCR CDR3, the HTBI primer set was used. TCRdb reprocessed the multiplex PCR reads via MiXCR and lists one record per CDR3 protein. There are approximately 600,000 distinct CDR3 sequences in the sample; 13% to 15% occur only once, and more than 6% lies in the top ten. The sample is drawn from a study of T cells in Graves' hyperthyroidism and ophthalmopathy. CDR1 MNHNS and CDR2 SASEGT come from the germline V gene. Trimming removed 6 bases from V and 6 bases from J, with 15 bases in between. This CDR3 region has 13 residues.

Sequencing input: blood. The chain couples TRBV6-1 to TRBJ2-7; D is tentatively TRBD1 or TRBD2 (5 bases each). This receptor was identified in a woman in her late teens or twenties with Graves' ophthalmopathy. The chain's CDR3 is CASSSGTPGEQYF. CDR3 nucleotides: TGTGCCAGCAGCTCCGGGACGCCTGGCGAGCAGTACTTC.